Listed below are T cell receptor beta chains from one sample, sequenced in a study of tumor and adjacent non-tumor tissue in lung cancer. A single record per CDR3 protein comes from TCRdb applying MiXCR to the multiplex PCR reads. Among tens of thousands of distinct CDR3 sequences listed, roughly 57% were seen once. The source material was distant non-tumor lung tissue. The receptors stem from a man in his 70s with non-small cell lung cancer. The CDR3 runs from the conserved cysteine through the conserved F or W. Clone size appears in some rows only: once, few, many, or a class for an expanded clone.

J,V,size,CDR3
TRBJ2-7,TRBV4-1,NA,CASSQGIGTGSQEQYF
NA,TRBV4-1,NA,CASSPMGQGVGEQFF
TRBJ2-7,TRBV12-5,NA,CASGLSPSGTSGIHEQYF
TRBJ2-3,TRBV11-1,NA,CASSPIFSRTQYF
TRBJ2-4,TRBV29-1,NA,CSVARTGGAKNIQYF
TRBJ2-7,TRBV24-1,NA,CATSAQKGDQYF
TRBJ2-3,TRBV6-1,NA,CASSEELAGGPRTDTQYF
TRBJ2-7,TRBV29-1,NA,CSVVKAGISYGQYF
TRBJ2-3,TRBV6-1,many,CASKRAGAGDTQYF
TRBJ2-7,TRBV5-1,NA,CASSLGQASEHYF
TRBJ2-2,TRBV29-1,NA,CSVRGQCGPGELFF
TRBJ2-7,TRBV4-1,many,CASSQEVMGLAGVDEQYF
TRBJ2-3,TRBV5-4,NA,CVSGKGQNTDTQYF
TRBJ2-3,TRBV12-3/TRBV12-4,many,CASSSGGTTDTQYF
TRBJ2-7,TRBV11-2,NA,CASSLEGQGAYELYF
TRBJ1-5,TRBV27,NA,CASGLSQGGQPQHF
TRBJ1-1,TRBV29-1,NA,CSVVMSSTEAFF
TRBJ2-5,TRBV4-1,NA,CASSQWTSGRETQYF
TRBJ1-1,TRBV5-4,many,CASSQDPLEPRTEAFF
TRBJ2-2,TRBV28,NA,CASSLLRTSGTGELFF
TRBJ1-3,TRBV4-1,many,CASSSPQQGASDSGNTIYF
TRBJ1-5,TRBV7-8,once,CASSLLSGGTQPQHF
TRBJ1-5,TRBV13,few,CASSLQGNQPQHF
TRBJ1-1,TRBV5-5,many,CASSVGQANTEAFF
TRBJ2-5,TRBV11-2,NA,CASNLDRGSQETQYF
TRBJ1-3,TRBV11-2,NA,CAGSLERLSGNTIYF
TRBJ2-6,TRBV7-9,NA,CANTQRDLIGANVLTF
TRBJ1-5,TRBV29-1,many,CSVAQDSNQPQHF
TRBJ2-7,TRBV6-4,few,CASSKERGGEQYF
TRBJ2-7,TRBV20-1,NA,CSARRAAGGAYEQYF
TRBJ2-7,TRBV7-3,NA,CASNLTPSVDEQYF